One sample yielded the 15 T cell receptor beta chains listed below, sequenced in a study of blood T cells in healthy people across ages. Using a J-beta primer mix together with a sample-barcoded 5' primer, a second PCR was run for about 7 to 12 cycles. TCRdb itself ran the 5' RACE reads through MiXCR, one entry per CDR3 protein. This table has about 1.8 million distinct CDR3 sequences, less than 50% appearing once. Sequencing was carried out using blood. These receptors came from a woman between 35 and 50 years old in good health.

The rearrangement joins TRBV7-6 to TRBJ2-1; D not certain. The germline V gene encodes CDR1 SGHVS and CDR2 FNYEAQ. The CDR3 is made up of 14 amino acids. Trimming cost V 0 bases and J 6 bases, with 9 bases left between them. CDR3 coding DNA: TGTGCCAGCAGCTTAGCTCTGCATACCAATGAGCAGTTCTTC. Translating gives CASSLALHTNEQFF.

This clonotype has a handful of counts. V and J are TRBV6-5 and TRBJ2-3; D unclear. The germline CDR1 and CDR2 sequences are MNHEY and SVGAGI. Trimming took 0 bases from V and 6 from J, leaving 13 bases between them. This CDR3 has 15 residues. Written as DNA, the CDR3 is TGTGCCAGCAGTTACTCCGCAGGTGGGGTGGATACGCAGTATTTT. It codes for CASSYSAGGVDTQYF.

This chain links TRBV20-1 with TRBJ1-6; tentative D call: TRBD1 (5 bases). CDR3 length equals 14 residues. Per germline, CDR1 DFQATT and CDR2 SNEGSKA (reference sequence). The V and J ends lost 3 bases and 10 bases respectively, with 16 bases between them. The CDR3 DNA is TGCAGTGCTAGTGGGCAGGCGGGGGGATCACCCCTCCACTTT. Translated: CSASGQAGGSPLHF.

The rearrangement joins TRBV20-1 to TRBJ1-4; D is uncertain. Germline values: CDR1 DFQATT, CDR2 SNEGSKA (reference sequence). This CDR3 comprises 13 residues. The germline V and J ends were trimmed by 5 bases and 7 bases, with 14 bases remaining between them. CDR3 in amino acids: CSARPGTGEKLFF. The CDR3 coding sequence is TGCAGTGCTCGACCTGGTACCGGTGAAAAACTGTTTTTT.

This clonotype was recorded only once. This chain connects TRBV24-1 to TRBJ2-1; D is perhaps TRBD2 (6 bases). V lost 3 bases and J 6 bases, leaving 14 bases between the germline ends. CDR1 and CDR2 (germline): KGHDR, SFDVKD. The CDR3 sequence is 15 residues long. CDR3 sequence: CATSDGGTRSNEQFF. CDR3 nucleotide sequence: TGTGCCACCAGTGATGGGGGGACGCGGAGCAATGAGCAGTTCTTC.

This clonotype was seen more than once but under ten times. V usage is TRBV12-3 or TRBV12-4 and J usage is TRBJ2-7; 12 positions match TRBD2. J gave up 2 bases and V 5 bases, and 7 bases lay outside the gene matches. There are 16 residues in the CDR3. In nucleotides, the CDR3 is TGTGCCAGCAGTGCAGGCACTAGCGGGGGGACCTACGAGCAGTACTTC. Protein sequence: CASSAGTSGGTYEQYF.

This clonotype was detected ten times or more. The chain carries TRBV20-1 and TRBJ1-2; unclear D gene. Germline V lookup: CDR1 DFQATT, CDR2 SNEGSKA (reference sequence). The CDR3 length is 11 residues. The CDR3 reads CSVGANYGYTF. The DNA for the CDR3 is TGCAGCGTAGGAGCGAACTATGGCTACACCTTC.

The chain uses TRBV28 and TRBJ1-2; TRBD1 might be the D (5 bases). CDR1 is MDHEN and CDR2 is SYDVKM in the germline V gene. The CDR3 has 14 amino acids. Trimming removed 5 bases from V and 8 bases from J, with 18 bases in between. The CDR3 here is CASSPVRGVGGYTF. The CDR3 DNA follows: TGTGCCAGCAGTCCTGTTCGGGGGGTAGGCGGCTACACCTTC.

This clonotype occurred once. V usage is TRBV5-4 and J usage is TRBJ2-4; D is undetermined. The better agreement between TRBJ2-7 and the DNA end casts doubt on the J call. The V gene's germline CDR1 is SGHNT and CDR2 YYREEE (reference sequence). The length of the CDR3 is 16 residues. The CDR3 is CASSFFPPVTLYEQYF. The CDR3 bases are TGTGCCAGCAGCTTTTTCCCACCAGTAACCCTCTACGAGCAGTACTTC.

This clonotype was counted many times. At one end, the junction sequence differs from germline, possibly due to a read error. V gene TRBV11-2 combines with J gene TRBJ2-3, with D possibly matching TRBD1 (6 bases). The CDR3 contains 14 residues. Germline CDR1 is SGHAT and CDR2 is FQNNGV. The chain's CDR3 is CASSLDRPTDTQYF. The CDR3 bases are TGTGCCAGCAGTTTAGACAGGCCCACAGATACGCAGTATTTT.

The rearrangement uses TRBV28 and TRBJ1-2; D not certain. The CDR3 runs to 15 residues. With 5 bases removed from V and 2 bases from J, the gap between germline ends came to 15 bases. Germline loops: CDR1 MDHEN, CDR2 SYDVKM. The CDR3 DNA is TGTGCCAGCAGTGTCCCCGGTAACGGGAACTATGGCTACACCTTC. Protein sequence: CASSVPGNGNYGYTF.

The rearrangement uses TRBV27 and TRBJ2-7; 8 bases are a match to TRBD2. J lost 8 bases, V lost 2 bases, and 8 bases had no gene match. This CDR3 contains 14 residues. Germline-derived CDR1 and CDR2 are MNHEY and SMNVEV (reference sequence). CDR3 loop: CASSLTSGAPQQYF. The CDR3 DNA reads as TGTGCCAGCAGTTTAACTAGCGGTGCTCCACAGCAGTACTTC.

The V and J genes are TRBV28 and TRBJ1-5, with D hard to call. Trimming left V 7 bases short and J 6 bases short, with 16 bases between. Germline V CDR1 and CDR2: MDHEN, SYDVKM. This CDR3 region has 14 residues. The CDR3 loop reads CASTPVGLGQPQHF. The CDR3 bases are TGTGCCAGCACCCCTGTGGGTCTGGGTCAGCCCCAGCATTTT.

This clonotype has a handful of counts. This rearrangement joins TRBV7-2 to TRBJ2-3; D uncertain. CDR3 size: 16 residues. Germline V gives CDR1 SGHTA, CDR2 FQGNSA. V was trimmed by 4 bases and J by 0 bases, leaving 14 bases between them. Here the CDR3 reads CASSSTPAPSTDTQYF. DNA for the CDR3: TGTGCCAGCAGCTCGACTCCAGCCCCAAGCACAGATACGCAGTATTTT. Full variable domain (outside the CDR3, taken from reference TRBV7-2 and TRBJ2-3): GAGVSQSPSNKVTEKGKDVELRCDPISGHTALYWYRQSLGQGLEFLIYFQGNSAPDKSGLPSDRFSAERTGGSVSTLTIQRTQQEDSAVYLCASSSTPAPSTDTQYFGPGTRLTVL.

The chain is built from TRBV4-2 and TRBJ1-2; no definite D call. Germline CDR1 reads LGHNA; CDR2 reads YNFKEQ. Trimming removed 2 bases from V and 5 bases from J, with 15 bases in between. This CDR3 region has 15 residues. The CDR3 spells CASSQNPTGGYGYTF. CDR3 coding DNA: TGTGCCAGCAGCCAAAACCCGACGGGAGGATATGGCTACACCTTC.